These 7 T cell receptor beta chains were all obtained from the same sample, sequenced in a study of blood T cell repertoires in COVID-19. The assay was immunoSEQ multiplex PCR, and TCRdb's table has in-frame clones only and misses some. Here the sample spans roughly 200,000 clones, about 80% being singletons. The sequenced material came from peripheral blood. The receptors shown here come from a woman in her forties or fifties with active or convalescent COVID-19.

The J gene is TRBJ2-2, the V gene TRBV24-1; the match to TRBD2 covers 7 bases. This CDR3 has 15 residues. Germline V lookup: CDR1 KGHDR, CDR2 SFDVKD. V lost 9 bases to trimming and J lost 7 bases; unmatched junction nucleotides: 13. The CDR3 region is CATLATGREYGELFF. DNA for the CDR3: TGTGCCACCCTCGCTACGGGGAGGGAGTACGGGGAGCTGTTTTTT.

CDR3 region: CASRPFTGDTEAFF. The CDR3 coding sequence is TGTGCCAGCAGACCGTTTACAGGGGACACTGAAGCTTTCTTT. The chain carries TRBV7-8 and TRBJ1-1; 7 bases fit TRBD1. The CDR3 contains 14 residues. Germline V lookup: CDR1 SGHVS, CDR2 FQNEAQ. V shed 6 bases and J 3 bases; nucleotides not matched to a gene: 7.

The chain couples TRBV19 to TRBJ1-5; tentatively, D is TRBD1 (6 bases). Germline V lookup: CDR1 LNHDA, CDR2 SQIVND (reference sequence). The CDR3 is made up of 17 amino acids. V lost 6 bases and J lost 0, with 18 bases in between. CDR3 coding DNA: TGTGCCAGTAGGCAACAGACAGGTTCCAATAGCAATCAGCCCCAGCATTTT. It encodes CASRQQTGSNSNQPQHF.

The count of this clone is one. The chain is built from TRBV12-3 or TRBV12-4 and TRBJ2-3, with D possibly being TRBD2 (5 bases). The CDR3 runs to 12 residues. Between the trimmed V and J ends, which lost 6 bases and 2 bases, there was a span of 6 bases. DNA of the CDR3: TGTGCCAGCAGCGGGGTCACAGATACGCAGTATTTT. The encoded protein is CASSGVTDTQYF.

The V and J genes are TRBV19 and TRBJ2-6; tentative D call: TRBD1 (6 bases). The CDR3 runs 18 residues. Germline CDR1 reads LNHDA; CDR2 reads SQIVND (reference sequence). Trimming left V 1 base short and J 2 bases short, with 15 bases between. The CDR3 nucleotides read TGTGCCAGTAGTATAGGTTTCAGGGGATCAACTGGGGCCAACGTCCTGACTTTC. Translating gives CASSIGFRGSTGANVLTF.

This chain joins TRBV6-6 and TRBJ1-6; no clear D. The V end lost 6 bases, the J end lost 13 bases, and 16 bases lay between the germline ends. The germline V gene has CDR1 MNHNY and CDR2 SVGAGI (reference sequence). This CDR3 comprises 13 residues. The CDR3 loop is CASSRPPRGPLHF. The CDR3 bases are TGTGCCAGCAGCCGACCCCCCCGCGGGCCCCTCCACTTT.

This chain uses TRBV11-2 with TRBJ1-6; D is possibly TRBD1 (6 bases). CDR3 length: 15 residues. V was trimmed by 4 bases and J by 5 bases, leaving 12 bases between them. CDR1 SGHAT and CDR2 FQNNGV come from the germline V gene. CDR3 nucleotides: TGTGCCAGCAGCTCCCGGACAGACCATAATTCACCCCTCCACTTT. It is translated as CASSSRTDHNSPLHF.